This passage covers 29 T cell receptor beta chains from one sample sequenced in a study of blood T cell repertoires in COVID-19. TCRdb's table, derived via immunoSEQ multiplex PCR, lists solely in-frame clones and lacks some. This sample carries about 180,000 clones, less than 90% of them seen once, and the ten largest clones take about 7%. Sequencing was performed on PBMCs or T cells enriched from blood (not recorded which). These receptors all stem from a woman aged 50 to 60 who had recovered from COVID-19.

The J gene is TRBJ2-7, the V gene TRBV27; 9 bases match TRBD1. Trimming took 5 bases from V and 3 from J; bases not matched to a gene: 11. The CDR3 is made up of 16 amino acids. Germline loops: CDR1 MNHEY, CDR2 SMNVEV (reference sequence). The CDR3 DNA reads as TGTGCCAGCAGTCTTAACCGGGACAGGGATATCTACGAGCAGTACTTC. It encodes CASSLNRDRDIYEQYF.

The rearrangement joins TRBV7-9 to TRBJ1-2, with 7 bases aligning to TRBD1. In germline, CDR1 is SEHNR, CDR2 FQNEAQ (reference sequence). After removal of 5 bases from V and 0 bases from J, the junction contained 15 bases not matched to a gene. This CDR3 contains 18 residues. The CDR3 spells CASSPGTASHPSNYGYTF. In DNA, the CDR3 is TGTGCCAGCAGCCCGGGGACAGCCTCCCACCCCTCTAACTATGGCTACACCTTC. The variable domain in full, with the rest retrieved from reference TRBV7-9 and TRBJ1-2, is DTGVSQNPRHKITKRGQNVTFRCDPISEHNRLYWYRQTLGQGPEFLTYFQNEAQLEKSRLLSDRFSAERPKGSFSTLEIQRTEQGDSAMYLCASSPGTASHPSNYGYTFGSGTRLTVV.

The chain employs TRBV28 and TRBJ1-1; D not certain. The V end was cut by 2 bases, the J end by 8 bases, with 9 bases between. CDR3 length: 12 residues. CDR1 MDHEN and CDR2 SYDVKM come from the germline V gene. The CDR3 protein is CASSLRPGEAFF. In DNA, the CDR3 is TGTGCCAGCAGTTTAAGGCCGGGAGAAGCTTTCTTT.

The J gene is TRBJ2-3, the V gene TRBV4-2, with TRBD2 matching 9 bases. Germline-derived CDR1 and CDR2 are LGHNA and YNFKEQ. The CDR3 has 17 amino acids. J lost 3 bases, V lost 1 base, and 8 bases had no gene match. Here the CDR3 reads CASSQAGASGITDTQYF. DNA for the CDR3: TGTGCCAGCAGCCAAGCCGGGGCTAGCGGGATAACAGATACGCAGTATTTT.

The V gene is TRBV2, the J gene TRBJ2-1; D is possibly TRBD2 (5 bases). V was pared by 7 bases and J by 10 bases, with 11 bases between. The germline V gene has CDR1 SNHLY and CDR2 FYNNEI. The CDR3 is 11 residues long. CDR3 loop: CASNDSGEQFF. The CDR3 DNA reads TGTGCCAGCAATGATTCGGGGGAGCAGTTCTTC. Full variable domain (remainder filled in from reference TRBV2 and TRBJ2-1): EPEVTQTPSHQVTQMGQEVILRCVPISNHLYFYWYRQILGQKVEFLVSFYNNEISEKSEIFDDQFSVERPDGSNFTLKIRSTKLEDSAMYFCASNDSGEQFFGPGTRLTVL.

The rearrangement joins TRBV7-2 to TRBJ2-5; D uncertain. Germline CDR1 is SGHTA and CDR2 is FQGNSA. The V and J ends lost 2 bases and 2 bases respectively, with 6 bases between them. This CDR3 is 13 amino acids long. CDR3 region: CASSLSLQETQYF. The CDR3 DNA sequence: TGTGCCAGCAGCTTATCTTTACAAGAGACCCAGTACTTC. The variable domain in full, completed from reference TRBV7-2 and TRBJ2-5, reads GAGVSQSPSNKVTEKGKDVELRCDPISGHTALYWYRQSLGQGLEFLIYFQGNSAPDKSGLPSDRFSAERTGGSVSTLTIQRTQQEDSAVYLCASSLSLQETQYFGPGTRLLVL.

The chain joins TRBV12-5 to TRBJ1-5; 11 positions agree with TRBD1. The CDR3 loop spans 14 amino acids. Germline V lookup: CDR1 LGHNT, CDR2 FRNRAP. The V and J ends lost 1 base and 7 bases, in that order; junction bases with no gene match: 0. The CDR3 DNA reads TGTGCTAGTGGTTTGGGGACAGGGGGCCAGCCCCAGCATTTT. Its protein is CASGLGTGGQPQHF.

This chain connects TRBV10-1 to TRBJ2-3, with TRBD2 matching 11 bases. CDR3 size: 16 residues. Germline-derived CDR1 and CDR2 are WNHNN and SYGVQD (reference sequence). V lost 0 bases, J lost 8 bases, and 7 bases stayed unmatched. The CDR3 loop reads CASSESTSGTLGTQYF. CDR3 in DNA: TGCGCCAGCAGTGAGTCGACTAGCGGGACCCTTGGTACGCAGTATTTT.

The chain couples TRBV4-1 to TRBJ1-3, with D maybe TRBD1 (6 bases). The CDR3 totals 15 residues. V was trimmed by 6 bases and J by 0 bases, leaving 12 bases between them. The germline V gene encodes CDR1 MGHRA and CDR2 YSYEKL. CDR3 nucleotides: TGCGCCAGCAGTAGGGGGATGGACTCTGGAAACACCATATATTTT. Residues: CASSRGMDSGNTIYF.

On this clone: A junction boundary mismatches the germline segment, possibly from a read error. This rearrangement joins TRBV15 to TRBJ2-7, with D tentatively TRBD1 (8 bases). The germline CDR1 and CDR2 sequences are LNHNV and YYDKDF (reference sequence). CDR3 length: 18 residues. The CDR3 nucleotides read TGTGCCACCAGCAGAGATTTAGGGGGGGGACAGGCATCCTCCGAGCAGTACTTC. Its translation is CATSRDLGGGQASSEQYF.

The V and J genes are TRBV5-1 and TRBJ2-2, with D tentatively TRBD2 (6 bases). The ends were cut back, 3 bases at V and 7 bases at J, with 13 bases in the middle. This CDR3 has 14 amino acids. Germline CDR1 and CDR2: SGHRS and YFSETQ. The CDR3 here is CASSSPTGSGELFF. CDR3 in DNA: TGCGCCAGCAGCTCCCCGACCGGGAGCGGGGAGCTGTTTTTT.

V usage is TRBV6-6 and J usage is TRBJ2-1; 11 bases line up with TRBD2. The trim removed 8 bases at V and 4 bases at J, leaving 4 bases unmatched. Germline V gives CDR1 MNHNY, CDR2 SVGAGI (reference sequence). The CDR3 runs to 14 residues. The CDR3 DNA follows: TGTGCCAGCGGAGGACTAGCGGGTTACAATGAGCAGTTCTTC. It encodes CASGGLAGYNEQFF.

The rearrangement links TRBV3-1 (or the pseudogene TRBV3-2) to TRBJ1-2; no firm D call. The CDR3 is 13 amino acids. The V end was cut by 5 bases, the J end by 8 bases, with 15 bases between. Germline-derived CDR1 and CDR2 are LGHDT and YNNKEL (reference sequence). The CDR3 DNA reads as TGTGCCAGCAGCGAATTACAGTTCTTAGGCTACACCTTC. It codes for CASSELQFLGYTF.

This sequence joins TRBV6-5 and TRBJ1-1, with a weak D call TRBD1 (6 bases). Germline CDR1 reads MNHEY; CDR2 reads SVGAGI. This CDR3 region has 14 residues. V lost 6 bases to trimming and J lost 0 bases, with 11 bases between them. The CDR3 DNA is TGTGCCAGCAGCAGACAGGCCTTGAACACTGAAGCTTTCTTT. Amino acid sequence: CASSRQALNTEAFF.

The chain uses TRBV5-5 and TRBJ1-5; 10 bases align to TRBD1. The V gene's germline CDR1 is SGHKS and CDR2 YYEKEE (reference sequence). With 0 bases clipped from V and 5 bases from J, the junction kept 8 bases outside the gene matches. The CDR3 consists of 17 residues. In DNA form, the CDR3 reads TGTGCCAGCAGCTTGGACCCGACAGGGGGCCGTGATCAGCCCCAGCATTTT. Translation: CASSLDPTGGRDQPQHF. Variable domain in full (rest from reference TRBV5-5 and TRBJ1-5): DAGVTQSPTHLIKTRGQQVTLRCSPISGHKSVSWYQQVLGQGPQFIFQYYEKEERGRGNFPDRFSARQFPNYSSELNVNALLLGDSALYLCASSLDPTGGRDQPQHFGDGTRLSIL.

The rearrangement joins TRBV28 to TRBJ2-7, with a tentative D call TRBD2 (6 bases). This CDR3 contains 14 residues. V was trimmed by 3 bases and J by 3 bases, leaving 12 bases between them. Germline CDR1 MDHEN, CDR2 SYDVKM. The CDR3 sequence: CASSFARGFYEQYF. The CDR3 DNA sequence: TGTGCCAGCAGTTTTGCCCGGGGGTTCTACGAGCAGTACTTC.

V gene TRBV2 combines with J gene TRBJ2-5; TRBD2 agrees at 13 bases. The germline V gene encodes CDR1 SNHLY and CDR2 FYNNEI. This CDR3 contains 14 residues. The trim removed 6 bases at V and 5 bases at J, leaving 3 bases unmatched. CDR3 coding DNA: TGTGCCAGCAGCTGGACTAGCGGGAGTGAGACCCAGTACTTC. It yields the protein CASSWTSGSETQYF.

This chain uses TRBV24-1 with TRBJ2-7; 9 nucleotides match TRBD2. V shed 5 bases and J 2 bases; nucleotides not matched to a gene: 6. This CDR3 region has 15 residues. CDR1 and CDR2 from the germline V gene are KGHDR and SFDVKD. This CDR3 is CATSGGVAGAYEQYF. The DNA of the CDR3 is TGTGCCACCAGTGGCGGAGTAGCGGGGGCCTACGAGCAGTACTTC.

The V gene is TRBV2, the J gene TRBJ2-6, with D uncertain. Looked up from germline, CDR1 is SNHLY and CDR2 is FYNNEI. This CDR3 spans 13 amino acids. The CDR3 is CASQVSGANVLTF. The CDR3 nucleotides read TGTGCTTCCCAGGTCTCTGGGGCCAACGTCCTGACTTTC.

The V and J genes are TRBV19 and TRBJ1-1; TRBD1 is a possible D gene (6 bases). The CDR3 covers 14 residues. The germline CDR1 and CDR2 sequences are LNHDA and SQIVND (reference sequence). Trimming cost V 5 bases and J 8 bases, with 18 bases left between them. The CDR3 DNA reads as TGTGCCAGTAGTGAGGGGGACATGCGGTTAGAAGCTTTCTTT. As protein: CASSEGDMRLEAFF. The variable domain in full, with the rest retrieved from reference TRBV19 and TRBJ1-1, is DGGITQSPKYLFRKEGQNVTLSCEQNLNHDAMYWYRQDPGQGLRLIYYSQIVNDFQKGDIAEGYSVSREKKESFPLTVTSAQKNPTAFYLCASSEGDMRLEAFFGQGTRLTVV.

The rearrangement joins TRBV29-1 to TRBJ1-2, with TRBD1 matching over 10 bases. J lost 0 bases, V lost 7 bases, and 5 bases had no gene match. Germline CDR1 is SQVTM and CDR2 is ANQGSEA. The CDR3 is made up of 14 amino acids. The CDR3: CSATGGSTNYGYTF. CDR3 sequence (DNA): TGCAGCGCGACAGGGGGCTCTACTAACTATGGCTACACCTTC.

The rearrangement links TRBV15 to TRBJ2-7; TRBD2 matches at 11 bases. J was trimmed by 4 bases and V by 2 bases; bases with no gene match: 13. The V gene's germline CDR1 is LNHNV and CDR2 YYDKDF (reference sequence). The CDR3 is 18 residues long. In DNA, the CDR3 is TGTGCCACCAGCAGAACCCTAGAGACTAGCGGGGCATTTTACGAGCAGTACTTC. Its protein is CATSRTLETSGAFYEQYF.

For the CDR3, the DNA is TGTGCCAGCAGCTCTCTTGTGGGACAGGTTGGGGGGACCCAGTACTTC. Its protein product is CASSSLVGQVGGTQYF. The chain employs TRBV7-9 and TRBJ2-5; TRBD1 matches 8 bases. V dropped 4 bases and J dropped 7; count of bases not matched to a gene: 14. CDR1 is SEHNR and CDR2 is FQNEAQ in the germline V gene (reference sequence). The CDR3 runs to 16 residues.

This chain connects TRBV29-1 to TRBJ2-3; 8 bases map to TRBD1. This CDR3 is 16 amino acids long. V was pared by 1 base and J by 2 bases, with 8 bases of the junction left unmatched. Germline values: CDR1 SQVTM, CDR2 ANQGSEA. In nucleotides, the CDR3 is TGCAGCGTTGAAGGGCCCGGGACAGGATACACAGATACGCAGTATTTT. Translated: CSVEGPGTGYTDTQYF.

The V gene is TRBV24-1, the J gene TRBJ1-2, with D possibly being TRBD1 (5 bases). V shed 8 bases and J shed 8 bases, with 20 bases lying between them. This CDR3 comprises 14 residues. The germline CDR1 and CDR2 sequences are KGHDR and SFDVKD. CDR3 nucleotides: TGTGCCACCAAAGGTACAGGCTCATCAGCGGGCTACACCTTC. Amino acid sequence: CATKGTGSSAGYTF.

The CDR3 sequence: CASSQTRAYQETQYF. In DNA, the CDR3 is TGCGCCAGCAGCCAAACGAGGGCGTACCAAGAGACCCAGTACTTC. The V gene is TRBV4-1, the J gene TRBJ2-5; D is possibly TRBD2 (5 bases). The V end lost 2 bases, the J end lost 0 bases, and 10 bases lay between the germline ends. The CDR3 runs 15 residues. The V gene's germline CDR1 is MGHRA and CDR2 YSYEKL.

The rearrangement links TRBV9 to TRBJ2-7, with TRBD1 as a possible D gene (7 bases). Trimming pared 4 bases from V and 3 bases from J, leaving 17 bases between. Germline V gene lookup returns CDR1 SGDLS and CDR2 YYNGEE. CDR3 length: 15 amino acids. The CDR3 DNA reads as TGTGCCAGCAGCCCCCACAGGGGAGGTAGCTACGAGCAGTACTTC. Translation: CASSPHRGGSYEQYF. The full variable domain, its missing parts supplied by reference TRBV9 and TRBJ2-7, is DSGVTQTPKHLITATGQRVTLRCSPRSGDLSVYWYQQSLDQGLQFLIQYYNGEERAKGNILERFSAQQFPDLHSELNLSSLELGDSALYFCASSPHRGGSYEQYFGPGTRLTVT.

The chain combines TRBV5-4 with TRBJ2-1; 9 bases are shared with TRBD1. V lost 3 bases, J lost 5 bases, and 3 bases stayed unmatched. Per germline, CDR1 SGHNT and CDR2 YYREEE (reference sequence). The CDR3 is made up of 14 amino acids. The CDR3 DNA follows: TGTGCCAGCAGCTGGGGGACAGGGAACAATGAGCAGTTCTTC. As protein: CASSWGTGNNEQFF.

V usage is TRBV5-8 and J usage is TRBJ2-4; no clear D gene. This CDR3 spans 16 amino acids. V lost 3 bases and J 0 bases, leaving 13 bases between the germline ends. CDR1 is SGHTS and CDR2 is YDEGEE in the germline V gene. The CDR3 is CASSWVVGLAKNIQYF. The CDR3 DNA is TGTGCCAGCAGCTGGGTCGTCGGGTTAGCCAAAAACATTCAGTACTTC.